Detailed here is one TCR beta chain. Its antigen remains unknown. This specimen belongs to a study of beta chain features in type 1 diabetes. Overall study: Patients and healthy donors were similar in age, gender and cell yields. Study-level results: Possibly, sequencing cDNA over-represented cells that had high TCR expression levels. VDJ junctions in type 1 diabetes patients carried more deletions and fewer insertions.

What was sequenced were expressed TCRB transcripts, since all of the isolated RNA had been reverse transcribed. Method: immunoSEQ multiplex PCR; TCRdb's copy keeps in-frame clones and lacks some. Of hundreds of thousands of clones detected, roughly 31% appear once; the ten largest clones hold around 0.065%. The germline CDR1 and CDR2 sequences are KGHSH and LQKENI. The CDR3 is 16 residues long. V lost 4 bases and J lost 2, with 18 bases in between. This receptor was obtained from a man aged 18 to 29 in good health. The rearrangement uses TRBV18 and TRBJ2-7; D may be TRBD1 or TRBD2 (6 bases each). The sample comprised naive CD4+ T cells from blood. In DNA form, the CDR3 reads TGTGCCAGCTCACGGCAGGACTCCCGGGGGCCCTACGAGCAGTACTTC. Translating gives CASSRQDSRGPYEQYF.